These 21 T cell receptor beta chains share one sample of origin, sequenced in a study of cytomegalovirus exposure and HLA in healthy donors. Primers for the PCR totalled 60 Vbeta and 13 Jbeta. TCRdb's table, derived via immunoSEQ multiplex PCR, lists solely in-frame clones and lacks some. Of 150,000 to 200,000 clones in the sample, around 84% were seen once. The specimen was PBMCs. All receptors come from a male donor in good health and CMV-seropositive.

Written as DNA, the CDR3 is TGTGCCTGGGAGGGGAGGGGTACGCAGTATTTT. Translation: CAWEGRGTQYF. The chain carries TRBV30 and TRBJ2-3; 7 nucleotides agree with TRBD2. V was clipped by 5 bases and J by 8 bases; unmatched bases: 4. Germline assignment: CDR1 GTSNPN and CDR2 SVGIG (reference sequence). The CDR3 contains 11 residues.

This chain uses TRBV19 with TRBJ1-1, with D perhaps matching TRBD1 (6 bases). Trimming shortened V by 1 base and J by 4 bases, and 10 bases separated the two germline ends. Germline V lookup: CDR1 LNHDA, CDR2 SQIVND (reference sequence). CDR3 size: 14 residues. The CDR3 bases are TGTGCCAGTAGTATAGGGACAGTTGGCACTGAAGCTTTCTTT. It yields the protein CASSIGTVGTEAFF.

This chain joins TRBV13 and TRBJ2-5; 8 nucleotides line up with TRBD1. V gave up 2 bases and J gave up 5 bases; unmatched junction bases: 4. The length of the CDR3 is 14 residues. Germline V gene sequence: CDR1 PRHDT, CDR2 FYEKMQ (reference sequence). CDR3 region: CASSLWQGAETQYF. The CDR3 nucleotides read TGTGCCAGCAGCTTATGGCAGGGGGCTGAGACCCAGTACTTC. Drawing the rest from reference TRBV13 and TRBJ2-5, the complete variable domain is AAGVIQSPRHLIKEKRETATLKCYPIPRHDTVYWYQQGPGQDPQFLISFYEKMQSDKGSIPDRFSAQQFSDYHSELNMSSLELGDSALYFCASSLWQGAETQYFGPGTRLLVL.

The chain links TRBV9 to TRBJ1-3; TRBD1 agrees at 9 bases. The germline gives CDR1 SGDLS, CDR2 YYNGEE. CDR3 length: 16 amino acids. The V gene end was trimmed by 3 bases and the J gene end by 5 bases; junction bases not matched to a gene: 9. The DNA for the CDR3 is TGTGCCAGCAGCGCCCGTAGCGGGACAGGGCGAAACACCATATATTTT. Protein sequence: CASSARSGTGRNTIYF.

The chain couples TRBV27 to TRBJ1-2, with TRBD1 as a possible D gene (5 bases). Germline V lookup: CDR1 MNHEY, CDR2 SMNVEV (reference sequence). V dropped 4 bases and J dropped 8 bases, with 8 bases sitting between them. The CDR3 contains 11 residues. The CDR3 spells CASSSGRGYTF. The CDR3, as DNA: TGTGCCAGCAGTTCAGGGCGCGGCTACACCTTC.

The rearrangement joins TRBV14 to TRBJ1-6; tentatively, D is TRBD1 (5 bases). Trimming left V 1 base short and J 4 bases short, with 11 bases between. Looked up from germline, CDR1 is SGHDN and CDR2 is FVKESK. The CDR3 consists of 16 residues. CDR3: CASSQGPGKYNSPLHF. CDR3 bases: TGTGCCAGCAGCCAAGGTCCAGGGAAGTATAATTCACCCCTCCACTTT.

The rearrangement uses TRBV27 and TRBJ2-5, with D possibly being TRBD2 (5 bases). The CDR3 sequence is 14 residues long. V was trimmed by 3 bases and J by 2 bases, leaving 10 bases between them. Germline-derived CDR1 and CDR2 are MNHEY and SMNVEV (reference sequence). The CDR3 bases are TGTGCCAGCAGTTTTAAAACGGGACAAGAGACCCAGTACTTC. The encoded protein is CASSFKTGQETQYF.

V and J are TRBV7-2 and TRBJ1-5, with 8 bases matching TRBD1. Germline loops: CDR1 SGHTA, CDR2 FQGNSA. There are 15 residues in the CDR3. V lost 1 base to trimming and J lost 7 bases; unmatched junction nucleotides: 6. The CDR3 nucleotides read TGTGCCAGCAGCTTAGTAACGGGGACAGGACAGCCCCAGCATTTT. Translation gives CASSLVTGTGQPQHF.

This clone was observed a handful of times. The chain employs TRBV10-3 and TRBJ2-3; 10 bases align to TRBD1. The V gene's germline CDR1 is ENHRY and CDR2 SYGVKD. The CDR3 has 17 amino acids. The V gene end was trimmed by 2 bases and the J gene end by 5 bases; junction bases not matched to a gene: 10. In DNA form, the CDR3 reads TGTGCCATCAGTGAGCCCCAAGGGACAGGGGTGGTAGATACGCAGTATTTT. It codes for CAISEPQGTGVVDTQYF.

V gene TRBV28 combines with J gene TRBJ1-2; 7 nucleotides agree with TRBD1. Germline CDR1 reads MDHEN; CDR2 reads SYDVKM. The CDR3 has 14 residues. The ends lost 2 bases at V and 4 bases at J; junction bases unmatched: 4. The DNA of the CDR3 is TGTGCCAGCAGTTTAGAGGGGGCTTCCTATGGCTACACCTTC. Translated: CASSLEGASYGYTF.

CDR3 amino acids: CASSPKRGGGDTEAFF. The CDR3 DNA follows: TGTGCCAGCAGCCCGAAGAGGGGGGGAGGGGACACTGAAGCTTTCTTT. The chain carries TRBV9 and TRBJ1-1, with D possibly being TRBD1 (6 bases). CDR1 is SGDLS, CDR2 YYNGEE, per germline. Trimming left V 4 bases short and J 3 bases short, with 19 bases between. The CDR3 runs to 16 residues.

The chain carries TRBV30 and TRBJ2-2, with D unresolved. Germline CDR1 GTSNPN, CDR2 SVGIG (reference sequence). The CDR3 covers 14 residues. V gave up 1 base and J gave up 0 bases, with 6 bases separating them. The CDR3 region is CAWSAFTNTGELFF. DNA for the CDR3: TGTGCCTGGAGTGCCTTTACGAACACCGGGGAGCTGTTTTTT.

CDR3 in amino acids: CASSEGSLSYNEQFF. Here the CDR3 DNA reads TGTGCCAGCAGTGAGGGCAGCCTCTCCTACAATGAGCAGTTCTTC. The chain combines TRBV6-4 with TRBJ2-1; D is ambiguous. CDR1 and CDR2 from the germline V gene are MRHNA and SNTAGT. Between the trimmed V and J ends, which lost 3 bases and 0 bases, there was a span of 9 bases. This CDR3 contains 15 residues.

The chain joins TRBV10-3 to TRBJ1-3; D unresolved. The CDR3 sequence is 12 residues long. Germline V gene lookup returns CDR1 ENHRY and CDR2 SYGVKD. The CDR3 bases are TGTGGAACAATAAGCTCTGGAAACACCATATATTTT. Translating gives CGTISSGNTIYF.

The V and J genes are TRBV5-5 and TRBJ2-2; maybe TRBD1 (6 bases). The CDR3 totals 16 residues. The germline V and J ends were trimmed by 4 bases and 4 bases, with 17 bases remaining between them. Germline CDR1 reads SGHKS; CDR2 reads YYEKEE (reference sequence). The CDR3: CASSTPVQGITGELFF. CDR3 nucleotides: TGTGCCAGCAGCACCCCAGTTCAGGGGATCACCGGGGAGCTGTTTTTT.

Remarks on this clone: The same CDR3 can be traced to other DNA sequences in this sample. The chain has TRBV10-3 and TRBJ1-1; 12 bases agree with TRBD1. The V and J ends lost 10 bases and 1 base, in that order; junction bases with no gene match: 19. Germline V gene sequence: CDR1 ENHRY, CDR2 SYGVKD. The CDR3 length is 19 residues. The CDR3 loop reads CATSAGQGAFVSRNTEAFF. CDR3 sequence (DNA): TGTGCCACCTCAGCGGGACAGGGGGCTTTTGTATCACGGAACACTGAAGCTTTCTTT.

V gene TRBV15 combines with J gene TRBJ1-3, with TRBD1 matching 7 bases. The V gene's germline CDR1 is LNHNV and CDR2 YYDKDF (reference sequence). V gave up 0 bases and J gave up 2 bases; unmatched junction bases: 4. There are 16 residues in the CDR3. CDR3 nucleotide sequence: TGTGCCACCAGCAGAGATAGGGGGACAGCTGGAAACACCATATATTTT. Translation: CATSRDRGTAGNTIYF.

About this clone: A read error is likely, as this CDR3 ends without the conserved phenylalanine or tryptophan. The V gene is TRBV18, the J gene TRBJ1-2; tentative D call: TRBD1 (6 bases). Germline V gives CDR1 KGHSH, CDR2 LQKENI. Trimming shortened V by 5 bases and J by 4 bases, and 11 bases separated the two germline ends. This CDR3 has 13 amino acids. CDR3 nucleotides: TGTGCCAGCTCAGGCCAGGGGTTCTATGGCTACACCCTC. Amino acids: CASSGQGFYGYTL.

This chain links TRBV28 with TRBJ1-5, with 7 bases lining up with TRBD1. V shed 10 bases, J shed 3 bases, and the junction held 18 bases outside the gene matches. Germline V gives CDR1 MDHEN, CDR2 SYDVKM. The CDR3 runs to 17 residues. The DNA for the CDR3 is TGTGCCATAAGACAGGGACAAAAATACAGAATCAATCAGCCCCAGCATTTT. Its protein product is CAIRQGQKYRINQPQHF.

This chain uses TRBV9 with TRBJ2-2; the D gene is possibly TRBD2 (6 bases). Germline CDR1 reads SGDLS; CDR2 reads YYNGEE. The CDR3 has 16 amino acids. V shed 4 bases and J shed 0 bases, with 13 bases lying between them. The CDR3 bases are TGTGCCAGCAGCCTCCGCCCGGGGGCGAACACCGGGGAGCTGTTTTTT. This codes for CASSLRPGANTGELFF.

The CDR3 DNA sequence: TGTGCCAGCAGCTTATGGGGGCACCACGAGCAGTACTTC. Translation: CASSLWGHHEQYF. J is TRBJ2-7 and V is TRBV5-6; D might be TRBD1 (6 bases). Trimming took 2 bases from V and 5 from J, leaving 11 bases between them. Germline lookup yields CDR1 SGHDT and CDR2 YYEEEE. The CDR3 runs to 13 residues.